This TCR beta chain was identified during a study of blood T cell repertoires in COVID-19. Germline-derived CDR1 and CDR2 are MNHNS and SASEGT. V was clipped by 3 bases and J by 7 bases, with 28 bases between them. The CDR3 length is 19 residues. Here immunoSEQ multiplex PCR was the method, and the copy in TCRdb shows in-frame clones only, minus some. This sample has under 60,000 clones, with roughly nine tenths found just once. Sequencing used peripheral blood. The sequence derives from a human donor in a cohort sampled during active COVID-19. The chain employs TRBV6-1 and TRBJ2-1, with a weak D call TRBD1 (6 bases). In DNA form, the CDR3 reads TGTGCCAGCAGTGACAGGACAGCCCCGGCTACATACATTTCTAATGAGCAGTTCTTC. It codes for CASSDRTAPATYISNEQFF.